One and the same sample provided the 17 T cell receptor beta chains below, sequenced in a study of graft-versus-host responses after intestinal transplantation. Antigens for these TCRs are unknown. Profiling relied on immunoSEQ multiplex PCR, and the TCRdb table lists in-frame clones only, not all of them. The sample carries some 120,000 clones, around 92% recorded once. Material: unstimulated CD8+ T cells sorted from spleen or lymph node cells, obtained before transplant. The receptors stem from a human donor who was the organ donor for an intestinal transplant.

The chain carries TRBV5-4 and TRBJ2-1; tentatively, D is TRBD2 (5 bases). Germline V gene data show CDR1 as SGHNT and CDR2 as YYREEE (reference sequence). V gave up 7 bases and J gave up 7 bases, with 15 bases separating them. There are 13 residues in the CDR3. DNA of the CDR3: TGTGCCAGCTCAAAGGAGGAACTAAATGAGCAGTTCTTC. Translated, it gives CASSKEELNEQFF.

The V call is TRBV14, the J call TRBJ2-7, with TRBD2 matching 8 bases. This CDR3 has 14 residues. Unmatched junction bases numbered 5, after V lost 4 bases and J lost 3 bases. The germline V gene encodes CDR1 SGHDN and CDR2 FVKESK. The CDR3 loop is CASSPSGGGYEQYF. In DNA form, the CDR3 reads TGTGCCAGCAGCCCAAGCGGGGGTGGCTACGAGCAGTACTTC.

DNA of the CDR3: TGTGCCAGCAGCCAAGCGGGAAGGGGGTCAAATGAGCAGTTCTTC. The encoded protein is CASSQAGRGSNEQFF. This chain connects TRBV14 to TRBJ2-1; tentatively, D is TRBD1 (6 bases). Germline V lookup: CDR1 SGHDN, CDR2 FVKESK. This CDR3 contains 15 residues. V was shortened by 1 base and J by 7 bases, with 14 bases between the two germline ends.

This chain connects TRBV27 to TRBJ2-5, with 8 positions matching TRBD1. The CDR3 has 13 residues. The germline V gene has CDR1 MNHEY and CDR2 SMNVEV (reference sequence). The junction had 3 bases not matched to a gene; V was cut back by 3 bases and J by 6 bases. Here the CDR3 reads CASSFGQGQTQYF. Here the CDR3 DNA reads TGTGCCAGCAGTTTTGGACAGGGTCAGACCCAGTACTTC.

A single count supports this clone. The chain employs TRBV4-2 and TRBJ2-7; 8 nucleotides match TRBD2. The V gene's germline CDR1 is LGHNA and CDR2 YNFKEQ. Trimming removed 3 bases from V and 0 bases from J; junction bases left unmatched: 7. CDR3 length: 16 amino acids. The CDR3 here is CASSHLLAASSYEQYF. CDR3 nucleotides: TGTGCCAGCAGCCATCTACTAGCGGCAAGCTCCTACGAGCAGTACTTC.

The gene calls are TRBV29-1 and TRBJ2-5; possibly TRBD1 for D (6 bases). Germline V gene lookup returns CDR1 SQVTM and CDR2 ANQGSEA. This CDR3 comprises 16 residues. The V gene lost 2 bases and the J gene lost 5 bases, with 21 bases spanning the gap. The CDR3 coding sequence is TGCAGCGTTGAATTTTTCCGGGGCAGGGGTACGGAGACCCAGTACTTC. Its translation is CSVEFFRGRGTETQYF.

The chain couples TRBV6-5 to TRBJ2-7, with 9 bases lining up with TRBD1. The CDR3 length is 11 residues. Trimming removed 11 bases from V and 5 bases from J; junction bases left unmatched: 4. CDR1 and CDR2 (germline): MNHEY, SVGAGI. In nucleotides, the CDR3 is TGTGCCCTGGGACAGGGCAACGAGCAGTACTTC. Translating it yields CALGQGNEQYF.

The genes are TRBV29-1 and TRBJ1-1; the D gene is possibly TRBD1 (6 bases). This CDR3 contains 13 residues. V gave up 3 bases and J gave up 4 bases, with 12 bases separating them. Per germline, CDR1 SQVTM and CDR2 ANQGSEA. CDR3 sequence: CSVDGQTITEAFF. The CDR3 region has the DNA TGCAGCGTTGATGGACAGACGATCACTGAAGCTTTCTTT. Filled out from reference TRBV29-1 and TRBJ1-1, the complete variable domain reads SAVISQKPSRDICQRGTSLTIQCQVDSQVTMMFWYRQQPGQSLTLIATANQGSEATYESGFVIDKFPISRPNLTFSTLTVSNMSPEDSSIYLCSVDGQTITEAFFGQGTRLTVV.

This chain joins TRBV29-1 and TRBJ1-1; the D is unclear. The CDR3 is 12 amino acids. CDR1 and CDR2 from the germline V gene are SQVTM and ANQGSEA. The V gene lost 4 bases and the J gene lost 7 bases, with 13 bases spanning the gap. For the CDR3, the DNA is TGCAGCGTTGTGTCCGGAATGGGTGAAGCTTTCTTT. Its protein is CSVVSGMGEAFF. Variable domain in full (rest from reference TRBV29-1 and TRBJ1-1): SAVISQKPSRDICQRGTSLTIQCQVDSQVTMMFWYRQQPGQSLTLIATANQGSEATYESGFVIDKFPISRPNLTFSTLTVSNMSPEDSSIYLCSVVSGMGEAFFGQGTRLTVV.

This chain's CDR3 is CASSPPGLAGPYNEQFF. In DNA, the CDR3 is TGTGCCAGCAGTCCCCCTGGACTAGCGGGGCCCTACAATGAGCAGTTCTTC. This sequence joins TRBV28 and TRBJ2-1; 12 nucleotides line up with TRBD2. V lost 5 bases and J lost 2; bases outside the gene matches: 7. The CDR3 spans 17 residues. Germline V gives CDR1 MDHEN, CDR2 SYDVKM. Full variable domain (rest looked up from reference TRBV28 and TRBJ2-1): DVKVTQSSRYLVKRTGEKVFLECVQDMDHENMFWYRQDPGLGLRLIYFSYDVKMKEKGDIPEGYSVSREKKERFSLILESASTNQTSMYLCASSPPGLAGPYNEQFFGPGTRLTVL.

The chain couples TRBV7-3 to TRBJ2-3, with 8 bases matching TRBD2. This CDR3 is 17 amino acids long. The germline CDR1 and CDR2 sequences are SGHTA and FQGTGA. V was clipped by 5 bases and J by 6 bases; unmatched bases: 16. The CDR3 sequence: CASSPGTTSGLVDTQYF. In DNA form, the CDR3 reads TGTGCCAGCAGCCCGGGAACTACTAGCGGTTTAGTGGATACGCAGTATTTT.

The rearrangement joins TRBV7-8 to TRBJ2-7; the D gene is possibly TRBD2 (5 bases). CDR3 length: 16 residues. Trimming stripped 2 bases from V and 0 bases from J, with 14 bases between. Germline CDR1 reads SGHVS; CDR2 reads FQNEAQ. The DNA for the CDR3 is TGTGCCAGCAGCTTACAAGTAGCGTCGTACTCCTACGAGCAGTACTTC. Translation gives CASSLQVASYSYEQYF.

The chain's CDR3 is CSVEDRGHTNTGELFF. CDR3 in DNA: TGCAGCGTTGAAGATCGGGGACACACGAACACCGGGGAGCTGTTTTTT. The chain uses TRBV29-1 and TRBJ2-2; weak D call: TRBD1 (6 bases). V lost 0 bases and J 0 bases, leaving 11 bases between the germline ends. Per germline, CDR1 SQVTM and CDR2 ANQGSEA. CDR3 size: 16 residues.

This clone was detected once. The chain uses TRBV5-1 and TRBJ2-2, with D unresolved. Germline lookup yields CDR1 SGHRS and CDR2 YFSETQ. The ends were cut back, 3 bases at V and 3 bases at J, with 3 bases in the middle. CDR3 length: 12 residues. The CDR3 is CASSSYTGELFF. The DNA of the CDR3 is TGCGCCAGCAGCTCGTACACCGGGGAGCTGTTTTTT. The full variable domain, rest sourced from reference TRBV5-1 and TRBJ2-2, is KAGVTQTPRYLIKTRGQQVTLSCSPISGHRSVSWYQQTPGQGLQFLFEYFSETQRNKGNFPGRFSGRQFSNSRSEMNVSTLELGDSALYLCASSSYTGELFFGEGSRLTVL.

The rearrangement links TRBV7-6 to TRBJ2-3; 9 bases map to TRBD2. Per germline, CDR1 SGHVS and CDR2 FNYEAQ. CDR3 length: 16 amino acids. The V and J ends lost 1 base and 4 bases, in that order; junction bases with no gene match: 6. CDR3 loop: CASSLDIAGAADTQYF. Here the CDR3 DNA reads TGTGCCAGCAGCTTAGATATAGCGGGAGCGGCAGATACGCAGTATTTT.

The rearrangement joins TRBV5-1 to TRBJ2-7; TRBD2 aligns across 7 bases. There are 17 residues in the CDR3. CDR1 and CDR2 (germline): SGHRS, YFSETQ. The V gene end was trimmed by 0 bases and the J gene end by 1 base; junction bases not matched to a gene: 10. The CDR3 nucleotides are TGCGCCAGCAGCTTGGGTCTAGGGCTAGCGGAGTCCTACGAGCAGTACTTC. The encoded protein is CASSLGLGLAESYEQYF.

DNA of the CDR3: TGTGCCAGCAGTTACGGCAACACAGATACGCAGTATTTT. Its translation is CASSYGNTDTQYF. The chain recombines TRBV6-5 with TRBJ2-3, with D uncertain. This CDR3 is built from 13 residues. The germline gives CDR1 MNHEY, CDR2 SVGAGI. V lost 2 bases to trimming and J lost 2 bases, with 5 bases between them.